This entry is about one T cell receptor (beta chain). Its antigen is not identified. As for time point: week 5, during vaccination. With topical imiquimod, each dose of the vaccine consisted of 300 ug of mutant IDH1 20-mer peptide. Every donor had a new WHO grade 3 or 4 astrocytoma that was IDH1-mutant, with loss of nuclear ATRX. Data came from immunoSEQ multiplex PCR; TCRdb stores just in-frame clones and leaves some out. The table includes roughly 50,000 clones, roughly 78% detected once. This sample was included in a study of a mutant IDH1 vaccine in newly diagnosed glioma. At the level of the study: Treated patients showed a male proportion of approximately 62%, a female proportion of around 40%, and a mean age of approximately 40 years. Prior therapy was radiotherapy, temozolomide, or both; most received both.

The V end was cut by 4 bases, the J end by 2 bases, with 15 bases between. The CDR3 is 14 residues long. The germline V gene has CDR1 SQVTM and CDR2 ANQGSEA. Sequenced here: PBMCs, sampled from a glioma patient whose treatment included an IDH1 peptide vaccine. The clonotype comes from a woman between 40 and 50 years old with glioma. The chain recombines TRBV29-1 with TRBJ2-7; D is possibly TRBD2 (5 bases). CDR3 nucleotides: TGCAGCGTTGTTCGAGCGGTGATCCCCTACGAGCAGTACTTC. It encodes CSVVRAVIPYEQYF.